What follows are 14 T cell receptor beta chains derived from one specimen sequenced in a study of T cell responses to AZD1222 COVID-19 vaccine (dated by TCRdb to the early 2020s). Receptor amplification or capture employed the immunoSEQ multiplex PCR assay. TCRdb took this table from immuneACCESS and kept in-frame rearrangements with V and J called. Such tables lack part of the clones; where checked against another copy, unresolved V genes explain under half of the gap, and the rest is unexplained. In this sample the table shows around 140,000 clones, around 93% of which occur a single time. Roughly 3.5% of the sample belongs to the ten largest clones. Explained via the paper, the time point label denotes: about 28 days (+/-7) after the second vaccine dose. This specimen was peripheral blood, taken 28 days after the second AZD1222 dose. These receptors were obtained from an adult who received the AZD1222 COVID-19 vaccine.

CDR3 nucleotide sequence: TGTGCCAGCAGTTCGCCCAAGGGGCGGGGAGGAAAGATCAACTATGGCTACACCTTC. This codes for CASSSPKGRGGKINYGYTF. The rearrangement links TRBV28 to TRBJ1-2; TRBD1 might be the D (5 bases). The CDR3 length is 19 residues. V was pared by 4 bases and J by 2 bases, with 26 bases between. Germline CDR1 is MDHEN and CDR2 is SYDVKM.

This rearrangement joins TRBV28 to TRBJ1-6; unclear D gene. This CDR3 contains 16 residues. V lost 6 bases and J lost 7, with 19 bases in between. CDR1 and CDR2 from the germline V gene are MDHEN and SYDVKM. CDR3 protein: CASSPPRGARNSPLHF. The CDR3 DNA sequence: TGTGCCAGCAGCCCCCCTCGGGGAGCCCGGAATTCACCCCTCCACTTT. Supplemented by reference TRBV28 and TRBJ1-6, the full variable domain reads DVKVTQSSRYLVKRTGEKVFLECVQDMDHENMFWYRQDPGLGLRLIYFSYDVKMKEKGDIPEGYSVSREKKERFSLILESASTNQTSMYLCASSPPRGARNSPLHFGNGTRLTVT.

This chain uses TRBV6-1 with TRBJ1-6; D perhaps matches TRBD1 (5 bases). The germline CDR1 and CDR2 sequences are MNHNS and SASEGT. This CDR3 contains 19 residues. The V gene lost 4 bases and the J gene lost 0 bases, with 19 bases spanning the gap. Here the CDR3 DNA reads TGTGCCAGCAGTGCCCCCGGGGCAGACACAAGCTCCTATAATTCACCCCTCCACTTT. Its protein product is CASSAPGADTSSYNSPLHF.

J is TRBJ1-4 and V is TRBV2; D ambiguous. The germline CDR1 and CDR2 sequences are SNHLY and FYNNEI. The CDR3 extends over 14 amino acids. V was shortened by 7 bases and J by 0 bases, with 9 bases between the two germline ends. As DNA, the CDR3 is TGTGCCAGCAAGGGCGGCGCAACTAATGAAAAACTGTTTTTT. It encodes CASKGGATNEKLFF.

The chain recombines TRBV25-1 with TRBJ2-3; D not resolved. V was pared by 7 bases and J by 1 base, with 6 bases between. Per the germline V gene, CDR1 is MGHDK and CDR2 is SYGVNS. This CDR3 has 12 residues. The CDR3 spells CASIDRTDTQYF. The CDR3 DNA follows: TGTGCCAGCATAGACCGCACAGATACGCAGTATTTT. The full variable domain, in which reference TRBV25-1 and TRBJ2-3 provide the parts outside the CDR3, is EADIYQTPRYLVIGTGKKITLECSQTMGHDKMYWYQQDPGMELHLIHYSYGVNSTEKGDLSSESTVSRIRTEHFPLTLESARPSHTSQYLCASIDRTDTQYFGPGTRLTVL.

This chain uses TRBV19 with TRBJ1-3; D possibly corresponds to TRBD1 (6 bases). Germline CDR1 LNHDA, CDR2 SQIVND (reference sequence). Trimming pared 7 bases from V and 4 bases from J, leaving 14 bases between. The CDR3 extends over 14 amino acids. CDR3 loop: CASNRPGGGNTIYF. Written as DNA, the CDR3 is TGTGCCAGTAACCGACCGGGGGGCGGAAACACCATATATTTT.

This clone was counted a few times. The chain recombines TRBV19 with TRBJ1-3; no reliable D call. Germline V gives CDR1 LNHDA, CDR2 SQIVND (reference sequence). The length of the CDR3 is 14 residues. V lost 4 bases, J lost 0 bases, and 7 bases lay in between. CDR3: CASSRGSSGNTIYF. The CDR3 nucleotides read TGTGCCAGTAGTAGAGGTTCCTCTGGAAACACCATATATTTT.

CDR3 protein: CASTNRGRTEAFF. DNA of the CDR3: TGTGCCAGCACCAACAGGGGAAGGACTGAAGCTTTCTTT. J is TRBJ1-1 and V is TRBV28; 7 nucleotides agree with TRBD1. Germline CDR1 is MDHEN and CDR2 is SYDVKM. There are 13 residues in the CDR3. V dropped 7 bases and J dropped 5; count of bases not matched to a gene: 7.

The chain couples TRBV28 to TRBJ1-5; tentatively, D is TRBD1 (6 bases). Germline V gives CDR1 MDHEN, CDR2 SYDVKM. V was cut by 4 bases and J by 3 bases, with 34 bases left in between. There are 22 residues in the CDR3. The CDR3 reads CASSWGVSWSARHRDTNQPQHF. CDR3 bases: TGTGCCAGCAGTTGGGGAGTTTCGTGGTCGGCCCGACACCGGGACACCAATCAGCCCCAGCATTTT.

This clone was seen only once. The chain is built from TRBV4-1 and TRBJ1-1; TRBD1 agrees at 10 bases. Germline values: CDR1 MGHRA, CDR2 YSYEKL. CDR3 length: 15 residues. The V segment lost 4 bases and the J segment 3 bases; nucleotides outside the gene matches: 5. CDR3 sequence reads: CASSLSGTGDTEAFF. CDR3 bases: TGCGCCAGCAGCCTGTCCGGGACAGGGGACACTGAAGCTTTCTTT.

The chain employs TRBV18 and TRBJ1-3; 11 bases are a match to TRBD1. The CDR3 sequence is 16 residues long. Germline V gene lookup returns CDR1 KGHSH and CDR2 LQKENI. J lost 3 bases, V lost 4 bases, and 5 bases had no gene match. The CDR3 here is CASSLSDRGLGNTIYF. The CDR3 DNA reads TGTGCCAGCTCACTCTCGGACAGGGGGCTTGGAAACACCATATATTTT.

This clone was counted once. The same CDR3 also results from other DNA sequences found in this sample. J is TRBJ1-2 and V is TRBV30; no definite D call. The CDR3 sequence is 11 residues long. CDR1 is GTSNPN and CDR2 is SVGIG in the germline V gene (reference sequence). Trimming left V 1 base short and J 0 bases short, with 0 bases between. The CDR3 region is CAWSANYGYTF. CDR3 DNA sequence: TGTGCCTGGAGTGCTAACTATGGCTACACCTTC.

The V call is TRBV2, the J call TRBJ2-1, with D uncertain. This CDR3 is built from 12 residues. Trimming removed 4 bases at V and 7 bases at J, with 8 bases between. The germline gives CDR1 SNHLY, CDR2 FYNNEI. CDR3 sequence reads: CASSVEGNEQFF. The CDR3 region has the DNA TGTGCCAGCAGTGTGGAAGGGAATGAGCAGTTCTTC.

V gene TRBV5-1 combines with J gene TRBJ2-1; no definite D call. Germline lookup yields CDR1 SGHRS and CDR2 YFSETQ. The length of the CDR3 is 13 residues. V was cut by 0 bases and J by 6 bases, with 7 bases left in between. CDR3 sequence (DNA): TGCGCCAGCAGCTTGGTTCAAAGCAATGAGCAGTTCTTC. This encodes CASSLVQSNEQFF.